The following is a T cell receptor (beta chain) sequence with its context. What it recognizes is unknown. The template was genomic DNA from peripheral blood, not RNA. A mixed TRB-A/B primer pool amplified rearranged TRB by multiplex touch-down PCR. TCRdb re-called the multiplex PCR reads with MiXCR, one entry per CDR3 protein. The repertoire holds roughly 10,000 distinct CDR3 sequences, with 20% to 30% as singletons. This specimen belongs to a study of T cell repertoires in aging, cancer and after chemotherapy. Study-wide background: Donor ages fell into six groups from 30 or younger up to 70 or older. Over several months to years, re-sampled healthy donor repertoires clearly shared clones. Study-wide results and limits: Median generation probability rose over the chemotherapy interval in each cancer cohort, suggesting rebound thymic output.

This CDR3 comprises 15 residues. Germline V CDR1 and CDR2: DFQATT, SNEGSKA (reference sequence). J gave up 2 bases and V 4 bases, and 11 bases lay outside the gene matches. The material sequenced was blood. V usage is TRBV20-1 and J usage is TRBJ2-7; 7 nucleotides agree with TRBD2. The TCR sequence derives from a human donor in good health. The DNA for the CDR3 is TGCAGTGCTACCTCGAGCGGGGCCGGCACCTACGAGCAGTACTTC. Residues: CSATSSGAGTYEQYF.